The clone carrying this T cell receptor beta chain was recorded a few times. The entry originates in a study of T cell repertoires in cytomegalovirus infection. TCRdb processed the reads anew with MiXCR; each CDR3 protein has one entry. The table shows about 160,000 distinct CDR3 sequences, with roughly 17% occurring only once. The germline V gene encodes CDR1 SGHVS and CDR2 FNYEAQ. The CDR3 runs to 15 residues. The ends were cut back, 5 bases at V and 3 bases at J, with 17 bases in the middle. The J gene is TRBJ2-7, the V gene TRBV7-6, with D unclear. This TCR derives from a human donor in good health (CMV status not recorded). Some clones in this sample may be carry-over from other donors' samples. The material sequenced was CD8+ T cells from PBMCs. CDR3 nucleotide sequence: TGTGCCAGCAGCCCAGAACGAACAAATGGCTACGAGCAGTACTTC. This translates into CASSPERTNGYEQYF.